The 19 T cell receptor beta chains listed next were all sequenced from one sample in a study of T cells after somatic rescue of genetic block. Produced via immunoSEQ multiplex PCR; TCRdb's table is partial and in-frame only. The sample lists approximately 10,000 clones; approximately 74% were seen once. Material for sequencing was peripheral blood mononuclear cells (PBMCs). The source is a boy aged 5-17 years.

The rearrangement uses TRBV7-2 and TRBJ2-6; D is perhaps TRBD2 (5 bases). The ends were cut back, 4 bases at V and 0 bases at J, with 13 bases in the middle. The CDR3 runs to 17 residues. CDR1 and CDR2 (germline): SGHTA, FQGNSA. The CDR3 nucleotides read TGTGCCAGCAGCTCGGACTCTCGAAGCTCTGGGGCCAACGTCCTGACTTTC. Translated, it gives CASSSDSRSSGANVLTF.

The chain employs TRBV10-3 and TRBJ2-5; 12 nucleotides match TRBD1. This CDR3 spans 18 amino acids. CDR1 and CDR2 from the germline V gene are ENHRY and SYGVKD. Trimming took 0 bases from V and 5 from J; bases not matched to a gene: 10. The CDR3 DNA reads as TGTGCCATCAGTGAGTCTTCATCGGGACAGGGGGCTCGGGAGACCCAGTACTTC. Protein sequence: CAISESSSGQGARETQYF.

V is TRBV5-1 and J is TRBJ2-7; D perhaps matches TRBD2 (7 bases). V was cut by 4 bases and J by 4 bases, with 18 bases left in between. Germline V gene sequence: CDR1 SGHRS, CDR2 YFSETQ. The CDR3 length is 15 residues. CDR3 amino acids: CASSPGGRGGYEQYF. The CDR3 DNA follows: TGCGCCAGCAGCCCCGGGGGCAGGGGAGGGTACGAGCAGTACTTC.

This clone was picked up one time. CDR3 sequence reads: CASSLSVDRGGNSPLHF. DNA of the CDR3: TGTGCCAGCAGCTTATCAGTCGACAGGGGCGGGAATTCACCCCTCCACTTT. The chain couples TRBV7-6 to TRBJ1-6; the match to TRBD1 covers 8 bases. The V gene's germline CDR1 is SGHVS and CDR2 FNYEAQ. J lost 7 bases, V lost 2 bases, and 10 bases had no gene match. The CDR3 has 17 amino acids.

J is TRBJ2-1 and V is TRBV9; 7 positions match TRBD1. Germline trimming cut 3 bases from V and 5 bases from J; bases unmatched to any gene: 11. The CDR3 extends over 16 amino acids. Germline assignment: CDR1 SGDLS and CDR2 YYNGEE. The DNA for the CDR3 is TGTGCCAGCAGCGACTTCCGGGACAGCCCCAACAATGAGCAGTTCTTC. Translation gives CASSDFRDSPNNEQFF.

This rearrangement joins TRBV18 to TRBJ2-5; 11 bases agree with TRBD2. The CDR3 contains 18 residues. The germline gives CDR1 KGHSH, CDR2 LQKENI. With 0 bases clipped from V and 6 bases from J, the junction kept 12 bases outside the gene matches. The CDR3 is CASSPPGIASGGLKTQYF. In DNA, the CDR3 is TGTGCCAGCTCACCACCGGGGATAGCTAGCGGGGGGTTGAAGACCCAGTACTTC.

This clone has a single count. The chain combines TRBV10-2 with TRBJ2-7; TRBD2 might be the D (5 bases). The CDR3 totals 13 residues. Trimming took off 10 bases at V and 3 bases at J, with 16 bases between the two ends. CDR1 is WSHSY and CDR2 is SAAADI in the germline V gene. The CDR3 region is CATAGAASYEQYF. CDR3 in DNA: TGCGCCACCGCGGGTGCCGCAAGCTACGAGCAGTACTTC.

About this clone: At the DNA level, this CDR3 is encoded by other sequences in the same sample as well. The J gene is TRBJ1-1, the V gene TRBV7-9; possible D gene TRBD1, 6 bases. Trimming shortened V by 3 bases and J by 4 bases, and 15 bases separated the two germline ends. The CDR3 sequence is 15 residues long. Germline assignment: CDR1 SEHNR and CDR2 FQNEAQ (reference sequence). The CDR3 nucleotides are TGTGCCAGCAGCTTGGCGGGGGGGCTGGGCACTGAAGCTTTCTTT. Its translation is CASSLAGGLGTEAFF.

On this clone itself: Sequence at one end of the junction differs from germline and may be a read error. The sample has other DNA sequences that encode this CDR3 too. The chain combines TRBV29-1 with TRBJ1-1; weak D call: TRBD1 (5 bases). The CDR3 runs to 15 residues. Germline assignment: CDR1 SQVTM and CDR2 ANQGSEA. The CDR3 region is CSVSKGAGLNTEAFF. DNA of the CDR3: TGCAGCGTCTCGAAAGGGGCAGGACTGAACACCGAAGCTTTCTTT. Complete variable domain (other parts from reference TRBV29-1 and TRBJ1-1): SAVISQKPSRDICQRGTSLTIQCQVDSQVTMMFWYRQQPGQSLTLIATANQGSEATYESGFVIDKFPISRPNLTFSTLTVSNMSPEDSSIYLCSVSKGAGLNTEAFFGQGTRLTVV.

The chain carries TRBV30 and TRBJ1-3; D might be TRBD1 (5 bases). V was pared by 5 bases and J by 2 bases, with 10 bases between. Germline CDR1 GTSNPN, CDR2 SVGIG (reference sequence). CDR3 length: 13 amino acids. This chain's CDR3 is CAWAGGAGNTIYF. The CDR3 nucleotides are TGTGCCTGGGCCGGGGGGGCTGGAAACACCATATATTTT.

The V and J genes are TRBV19 and TRBJ2-5; D gene unclear. Trimming stripped 3 bases from V and 3 bases from J, with 11 bases between. The V gene's germline CDR1 is LNHDA and CDR2 SQIVND (reference sequence). This CDR3 region has 14 residues. The CDR3 region is CASSIYNRKETQYF. The CDR3 DNA sequence: TGTGCCAGTAGTATTTATAACAGAAAAGAGACCCAGTACTTC. Using reference TRBV19 and TRBJ2-5 for the parts outside the CDR3, the full variable domain is DGGITQSPKYLFRKEGQNVTLSCEQNLNHDAMYWYRQDPGQGLRLIYYSQIVNDFQKGDIAEGYSVSREKKESFPLTVTSAQKNPTAFYLCASSIYNRKETQYFGPGTRLLVL.

This clone was detected a few times. This chain uses TRBV28 with TRBJ1-5; D is undetermined. CDR1 MDHEN and CDR2 SYDVKM come from the germline V gene. The V and J ends lost 3 bases and 2 bases respectively, with 8 bases between them. The CDR3 is made up of 14 amino acids. CDR3 protein: CASSFPGGNQPQHF. CDR3 in DNA: TGTGCCAGCAGTTTTCCCGGGGGCAATCAGCCCCAGCATTTT.

This chain connects TRBV28 to TRBJ1-1; 9 positions agree with TRBD1. Germline CDR1 reads MDHEN; CDR2 reads SYDVKM. The CDR3 consists of 14 residues. V was clipped by 5 bases and J by 2 bases; unmatched bases: 3. The CDR3: CASSPGQGNTEAFF. The DNA of the CDR3 is TGTGCCAGCAGTCCGGGACAGGGTAACACTGAAGCTTTCTTT.

This clone has just one count. The rearrangement links TRBV19 to TRBJ1-5, with D perhaps matching TRBD1 (5 bases). The germline gives CDR1 LNHDA, CDR2 SQIVND (reference sequence). V dropped 3 bases and J dropped 2 bases, with 11 bases sitting between them. This CDR3 region has 15 residues. The CDR3 region has the DNA TGTGCCAGTAGTATCCAGGGTAGCGGCAATCAGCCCCAGCATTTT. It encodes CASSIQGSGNQPQHF.

The chain has TRBV7-2 and TRBJ2-7; D is undetermined. V shed 1 base and J shed 2 bases, with 6 bases lying between them. This CDR3 has 13 amino acids. CDR1 and CDR2 (germline): SGHTA, FQGNSA. CDR3 bases: TGTGCCAGCAGCTTAGTCGCGGCCTACGAGCAGTACTTC. Amino acids: CASSLVAAYEQYF. Full variable domain (outside the CDR3, taken from reference TRBV7-2 and TRBJ2-7): GAGVSQSPSNKVTEKGKDVELRCDPISGHTALYWYRQSLGQGLEFLIYFQGNSAPDKSGLPSDRFSAERTGGSVSTLTIQRTQQEDSAVYLCASSLVAAYEQYFGPGTRLTVT.

CDR3 bases: TGTGCCAGTAGTTTGACCGGGACAGGGGAATCAGAGACCCAGTACTTC. It encodes CASSLTGTGESETQYF. This chain joins TRBV19 and TRBJ2-5; 10 bases are a match to TRBD1. Germline loops: CDR1 LNHDA, CDR2 SQIVND (reference sequence). V gave up 5 bases and J gave up 4 bases; unmatched junction bases: 10. The CDR3 extends over 16 amino acids.

The chain is built from TRBV28 and TRBJ1-2, with D perhaps matching TRBD1 (6 bases). Trimming removed 5 bases at V and 8 bases at J, with 15 bases between. There are 13 residues in the CDR3. CDR1 is MDHEN, CDR2 SYDVKM, per germline. CDR3 sequence reads: CASSPAGAGGYTF. CDR3 in DNA: TGTGCCAGCAGTCCCGCGGGGGCTGGAGGCTACACCTTC.

The rearrangement joins TRBV10-3 to TRBJ2-7; TRBD1 agrees at 7 bases. V shed 2 bases and J 2 bases; nucleotides not matched to a gene: 6. This CDR3 has 15 amino acids. CDR1 is ENHRY, CDR2 SYGVKD, per germline. CDR3 sequence: CAISEPAGQAYEQYF. Here the CDR3 DNA reads TGTGCCATCAGTGAGCCCGCTGGACAGGCCTACGAGCAGTACTTC.

V usage is TRBV5-5 and J usage is TRBJ1-4; D call uncertain. Germline CDR1 is SGHKS and CDR2 is YYEKEE (reference sequence). The V and J ends lost 0 bases and 4 bases respectively, with 7 bases between them. The CDR3 runs 14 residues. The CDR3 bases are TGTGCCAGCAGCTTGGGAGGAGGTAATGAAAAACTGTTTTTT. Residues: CASSLGGGNEKLFF.